The 7 T cell receptor beta chains listed next were all sequenced from one sample in a study of blood T cell repertoires in COVID-19. The data were produced by immunoSEQ multiplex PCR, yet TCRdb's version contains in-frame clones alone and is incomplete. Found here are some 80,000 clones, roughly nine tenths of them singletons; the top ten hold 2.5% to 3%. The sequenced material came from peripheral blood. These receptors all stem from a human donor in a cohort sampled during active COVID-19.

The chain employs TRBV7-3 and TRBJ2-3; tentative D call: TRBD2 (6 bases). CDR1 and CDR2 from the germline V gene are SGHTA and FQGTGA. The CDR3 consists of 16 residues. Trimming removed 3 bases at V and 2 bases at J, with 15 bases between. Written as DNA, the CDR3 is TGTGCCAGCAGCTTGAATGCAGCGGGCCTCACAGATACGCAGTATTTT. As protein: CASSLNAAGLTDTQYF.

The chain combines TRBV18 with TRBJ1-6, with TRBD1 identical over 7 bases. The CDR3 runs 16 residues. The V gene's germline CDR1 is KGHSH and CDR2 LQKENI. The ends lost 1 base at V and 5 bases at J; junction bases unmatched: 5. The CDR3, as DNA: TGTGCCAGCTCACCACGGGCAGGGGGGAATAATTCACCCCTCCACTTT. Protein: CASSPRAGGNNSPLHF.

The J gene is TRBJ2-1, the V gene TRBV9, with 8 bases identical to TRBD2. This CDR3 contains 15 residues. CDR1 is SGDLS and CDR2 is YYNGEE in the germline V gene. With 0 bases clipped from V and 4 bases from J, the junction kept 3 bases outside the gene matches. CDR3 in DNA: TGTGCCAGCAGCGTAGTATCGGGGGGGTACAATGAGCAGTTCTTC. Its translation: CASSVVSGGYNEQFF.

The V and J genes are TRBV18 and TRBJ2-7, with D tentatively TRBD1 (5 bases). Per germline, CDR1 KGHSH and CDR2 LQKENI. The CDR3 consists of 15 residues. V dropped 0 bases and J dropped 4 bases, with 13 bases sitting between them. The CDR3 DNA is TGTGCCAGCTCACCACCAAATGACAGAGGATACGAGCAGTACTTC. It encodes CASSPPNDRGYEQYF.

The count of this clone is one. The V gene is TRBV29-1, the J gene TRBJ2-5; a possible D gene is TRBD1 (9 bases). This CDR3 contains 16 residues. Germline V lookup: CDR1 SQVTM, CDR2 ANQGSEA. The V and J ends lost 5 bases and 4 bases respectively, with 23 bases between them. CDR3 nucleotide sequence: TGCAGCGTTATTGACAGGGGGACGGCGGGGGGAGAGACCCAGTACTTC. It is translated as CSVIDRGTAGGETQYF.

The rearrangement uses TRBV28 and TRBJ2-7; 9 bases are a match to TRBD2. The CDR3 length is 15 residues. V gave up 3 bases and J gave up 2 bases; unmatched junction bases: 5. Per germline, CDR1 MDHEN and CDR2 SYDVKM. The CDR3 sequence: CASSFPSSGAYEQYF. The CDR3 DNA reads as TGTGCCAGCAGTTTCCCCTCTAGCGGGGCCTACGAGCAGTACTTC.

The rearrangement links TRBV3-1 (or the pseudogene TRBV3-2) to TRBJ2-7; 8 bases are a match to TRBD1. Germline lookup yields CDR1 LGHDT and CDR2 YNNKEL (reference sequence). The V gene end was trimmed by 1 base and the J gene end by 2 bases; junction bases not matched to a gene: 1. The CDR3 is made up of 14 amino acids. The DNA for the CDR3 is TGTGCCAGCAGCCAAGGACAGGGGCCCTACGAGCAGTACTTC. This sequence encodes CASSQGQGPYEQYF.